Each of the 11 T cell receptor beta chains below was sequenced from the same sample in a study of T cell changes during pregnancy in multiple sclerosis. Only in-frame clones appear in the TCRdb table, and some are missing; sequencing was by immunoSEQ multiplex PCR. The data contain some 70,000 clones, 91% of them singletons. This specimen consisted of peripheral blood, obtained in the second trimester of pregnancy. These receptors originate from a female donor with multiple sclerosis, enrolled in a pregnancy study.

The V call is TRBV29-1, the J call TRBJ2-3, with a tentative D call TRBD1 (5 bases). Germline CDR1 and CDR2: SQVTM and ANQGSEA. Trimming stripped 4 bases from V and 6 bases from J, with 11 bases between. CDR3 length: 12 residues. The CDR3 is CSVVWGRDTQYF. The CDR3 bases are TGCAGCGTTGTCTGGGGCCGGGATACGCAGTATTTT.

The table lists this clone with a count of one. The chain couples TRBV2 to TRBJ2-4, with 8 positions matching TRBD2. V dropped 8 bases and J dropped 2; count of bases not matched to a gene: 5. Germline CDR1 reads SNHLY; CDR2 reads FYNNEI. CDR3 length: 14 residues. The CDR3 loop reads CASRVAGSKNIQYF. Here the CDR3 DNA reads TGTGCCAGCCGGGTAGCGGGGTCCAAAAACATTCAGTACTTC.

This clone was detected only once. In DNA form, the CDR3 reads TGTGCCAGCAGTGTTTCGGGAAACACCATATATTTT. Residues: CASSVSGNTIYF. The chain recombines TRBV2 with TRBJ1-3; D call uncertain. Germline V gene data show CDR1 as SNHLY and CDR2 as FYNNEI. The CDR3 loop spans 12 amino acids. Trimming removed 4 bases at V and 4 bases at J, with 5 bases between.

The rearrangement joins TRBV9 to TRBJ2-2; a weak D match, TRBD1 (6 bases). Germline-derived CDR1 and CDR2 are SGDLS and YYNGEE. Trimming left V 3 bases short and J 3 bases short, with 9 bases between. The CDR3 runs to 14 residues. Written as DNA, the CDR3 is TGTGCCAGCAGCGACAGGGCCGACACCGGGGAGCTGTTTTTT. It is translated as CASSDRADTGELFF. Full variable domain (missing parts from reference TRBV9 and TRBJ2-2): DSGVTQTPKHLITATGQRVTLRCSPRSGDLSVYWYQQSLDQGLQFLIQYYNGEERAKGNILERFSAQQFPDLHSELNLSSLELGDSALYFCASSDRADTGELFFGEGSRLTVL.

The chain combines TRBV19 with TRBJ2-6; tentative D call: TRBD1 (5 bases). Germline lookup yields CDR1 LNHDA and CDR2 SQIVND (reference sequence). V was trimmed by 3 bases and J by 10 bases, leaving 13 bases between them. The CDR3 totals 14 residues. The CDR3 region is CASSIGPGSNVLTF. The CDR3 DNA sequence: TGTGCCAGTAGTATCGGGCCAGGGTCAAACGTCCTGACTTTC.

In its sample, this clone was seen once. This rearrangement joins TRBV6-1 to TRBJ2-1; D is possibly TRBD1 (6 bases). Germline V gene sequence: CDR1 MNHNS, CDR2 SASEGT. The CDR3 extends over 15 amino acids. V lost 0 bases, J lost 3 bases, and 9 bases lay in between. CDR3 in amino acids: CASSEAGQIYNEQFF. In nucleotides, the CDR3 is TGTGCCAGCAGTGAAGCCGGACAGATCTACAATGAGCAGTTCTTC.

J is TRBJ1-4 and V is TRBV6-1; the D is unclear. Trimming stripped 4 bases from V and 5 bases from J, with 8 bases between. The CDR3 covers 13 residues. Germline lookup yields CDR1 MNHNS and CDR2 SASEGT. DNA for the CDR3: TGTGCCAGCAGTGTATGGCAGAATGAAAAACTGTTTTTT. Encoded protein: CASSVWQNEKLFF.

The chain recombines TRBV4-2 with TRBJ2-7; 8 nucleotides line up with TRBD2. This CDR3 is 15 amino acids long. Germline CDR1 is LGHNA and CDR2 is YNFKEQ. Unmatched junction bases numbered 2, after V lost 1 base and J lost 0 bases. This chain's CDR3 is CASSQVAGGSYEQYF. The CDR3, as DNA: TGTGCCAGCAGCCAAGTGGCGGGGGGCTCCTACGAGCAGTACTTC.

CDR3 in amino acids: CASRYRFEGDNEQFF. The CDR3 nucleotides are TGTGCCAGCAGGTACAGATTCGAGGGTGACAATGAGCAGTTCTTC. The chain links TRBV2 to TRBJ2-1, with a possible D match to TRBD2 (5 bases). Germline CDR1 and CDR2: SNHLY and FYNNEI. V was trimmed by 6 bases and J by 5 bases, leaving 17 bases between them. The CDR3 runs to 15 residues.

This clone was counted a single time. The chain links TRBV11-2 to TRBJ2-3; TRBD2 matches 12 bases. Germline-derived CDR1 and CDR2 are SGHAT and FQNNGV. V was clipped by 5 bases and J by 5 bases; unmatched bases: 8. This CDR3 spans 16 amino acids. The CDR3 DNA sequence: TGTGCCAGCAGCCAATGGACTAGCGGGGTGGGAGATACGCAGTATTTT. Translated: CASSQWTSGVGDTQYF.

J is TRBJ2-7 and V is TRBV27; 12 nucleotides match TRBD1. The junction had 4 bases not matched to a gene; V was cut back by 5 bases and J by 5 bases. The CDR3 runs 14 residues. Germline values: CDR1 MNHEY, CDR2 SMNVEV (reference sequence). The CDR3 coding sequence is TGTGCCAGCAGTCCCGGGACAGGGGGCAACGAGCAGTACTTC. Translating it yields CASSPGTGGNEQYF.